The rows below give T cell receptor beta chains drawn from one sample of a study of blood T cell repertoires in COVID-19. Sequencing was performed with immunoSEQ multiplex PCR; in TCRdb, only in-frame clones are kept and a portion is missing. In the table there are hundreds of thousands of clones, roughly 90% of which are singletons. The sequenced sample consisted of peripheral blood. All receptors come from a woman aged 40 to 49 who had recovered from COVID-19. The CDR3 runs from the conserved cysteine through the conserved F or W. The order of the fields is V gene, J gene, clone size, D gene, CDR3 protein, CDR3 DNA. The D gene is left open where the match is weak. Size is stated for part of the rows, as once, few or many counts, or as a class when the clone is expanded.

TRBV24-1	TRBJ2-7	once	.	CATSGEGVEQYF	TGTGCCACCAGTGGGGAGGGGGTTGAGCAGTACTTC
TRBV28	TRBJ2-7	once	.	CASSFRLVSEQYF	TGTGCCAGCAGTTTCCGGCTAGTTTCCGAGCAGTACTTC
TRBV23-1	TRBJ1-5	.	TRBD1	CASSRPAEGGQGSGNQPQHF	TGCGCCAGCAGTCGCCCAGCTGAGGGGGGACAGGGTTCGGGCAATCAGCCCCAGCATTTT
TRBV5-4	TRBJ2-2	.	TRBD1	CASSFGQGRPGELFF	TGTGCCAGCAGCTTCGGACAGGGGAGGCCCGGGGAGCTGTTTTTT
TRBV7-6	TRBJ1-4	.	.	CASSLGGSRNEKLFF	TGTGCCAGCAGCTTAGGAGGGTCCCGCAATGAAAAACTGTTTTTT
TRBV7-2	TRBJ2-7	.	.	CASSRDTLTYEQYF	TGTGCCAGCAGCCGGGACACCTTAACCTACGAGCAGTACTTC
TRBV9	TRBJ2-2	.	TRBD1	CASSVLTGGAPGELFF	TGTGCCAGCAGCGTCCTCACAGGGGGCGCCCCCGGGGAGCTGTTTTTT
TRBV18	TRBJ2-3	few	.	CASSPPQGGSTDTQYF	TGTGCCAGCTCACCACCTCAGGGGGGAAGCACAGATACGCAGTATTTT
TRBV4-3	TRBJ2-3	.	TRBD1	CASSSTGSRTDTQYF	TGCGCCAGCAGCTCGACAGGGAGCCGGACAGATACGCAGTATTTT
TRBV19	TRBJ1-1	.	.	CASTPLRVNTEAFF	TGTGCCAGTACCCCTCTCAGGGTGAACACTGAAGCTTTCTTT
TRBV7-9	TRBJ2-5	many	TRBD2	CASSLGLAGIVRQETQYF	TGTGCCAGCAGCTTAGGTCTAGCGGGGATCGTGAGACAAGAGACCCAGTACTTC
TRBV19	TRBJ2-7	few	TRBD1	CASSLPGQGGEQYF	TGTGCCAGTAGCCTCCCCGGACAGGGGGGCGAGCAGTACTTC
TRBV19	TRBJ2-7	.	.	CASSTAGGTRAYEQYF	TGTGCCAGTAGCACAGCAGGGGGGACTAGGGCCTACGAGCAGTACTTC
TRBV7-9	TRBJ1-4	.	TRBD1	CASSGYRGLNEKLFF	TGTGCCAGCAGCGGGTACAGGGGCCTTAATGAAAAACTGTTTTTT
TRBV29-1	TRBJ2-2	.	.	CSARTDTGELFF	TGCAGCGCCCGGACAGACACCGGGGAGCTGTTTTTT
TRBV29-1	TRBJ1-4	.	TRBD1	CSVKGQGEEKLFF	TGCAGCGTTAAGGGACAGGGGGAAGAAAAACTGTTTTTT
TRBV7-7	TRBJ2-5	.	TRBD1	CASSLADQGVGQTQYF	TGTGCTAGCAGCTTAGCAGACCAGGGGGTTGGCCAGACCCAGTACTTC
TRBV4-2	TRBJ2-3	.	.	CASSQRGKPTTSTDTQYF	TGTGCCAGCAGCCAAAGGGGAAAGCCAACCACTAGCACAGATACGCAGTATTTT
TRBV6-5	TRBJ1-5	.	.	CASSSGYDNQPQHF	TGTGCCAGCAGTTCAGGGTACGACAATCAGCCCCAGCATTTT
TRBV19	TRBJ2-3	once	.	CASSPSGGTDTQYF	TGTGCCAGTAGCCCATCAGGGGGCACAGATACGCAGTATTTT
TRBV19	TRBJ1-6	.	TRBD1	CASSGTGAVNSPLHF	TGTGCCAGTAGTGGGACAGGGGCGGTTAATTCACCCCTCCACTTT
TRBV28	TRBJ1-2	.	.	CASSLPGDIGYTF	TGTGCCAGCAGTTTACCCGGGGACATTGGCTACACCTTC
TRBV27	TRBJ2-1	.	TRBD2	CASSLLRASGRYEQFF	TGTGCCAGCAGTTTATTAAGGGCTAGCGGGAGATATGAGCAGTTCTTC
TRBV15	TRBJ2-5	once	.	CATSRVQMTQYF	TGTGCCACCAGCAGAGTACAAATGACCCAGTACTTC
TRBV5-1	TRBJ2-3	.	.	CASSLVAGTDTQYF	TGCGCCAGCAGCTTGGTAGCGGGCACAGATACGCAGTATTTT
TRBV2	TRBJ2-7	few	TRBD1	CASSASAGTGAYEQYF	TGTGCCAGCAGTGCCTCCGCCGGGACAGGGGCTTACGAGCAGTACTTC
TRBV7-2	TRBJ1-6	.	.	CASSLGALREGYNSPLHF	TGTGCCAGCAGCTTGGGGGCCCTAAGGGAGGGCTATAATTCACCCCTCCACTTT
TRBV7-9	TRBJ2-2	.	TRBD1	CASSLRGGWTGELFF	TGTGCCAGCAGCTTGAGAGGGGGCTGGACCGGGGAGCTGTTTTTT
TRBV12-3/TRBV12-4	TRBJ1-1	.	.	CASSLNSEAFF	TGTGCCAGCAGTTTAAACAGTGAAGCTTTCTTT
TRBV19	TRBJ2-6	.	.	CASSIGRANGANVLTF	TGTGCCAGTAGTATAGGGAGGGCGAACGGGGCCAACGTCCTGACTTTC
TRBV3-1/TRBV3-2	TRBJ2-2	.	.	CASSQRGVNTGELFF	TGTGCCAGCAGCCAAAGAGGAGTTAACACCGGGGAGCTGTTTTTT
TRBV6-2/TRBV6-3	TRBJ1-1	.	TRBD1	CASSYSSWDRWGTEAFF	TGTGCCAGCAGTTACTCAAGCTGGGACAGATGGGGCACTGAAGCTTTCTTT
TRBV5-4	TRBJ1-1	.	TRBD1	CASSYDRVLNTEAFF	TGTGCCAGCAGCTACGACAGGGTTTTGAACACTGAAGCTTTCTTT
TRBV11-2	TRBJ1-3	.	TRBD1	CASSLGQGVTSGNTIYF	TGTGCCAGCAGCTTAGGACAGGGGGTAACCTCTGGAAACACCATATATTTT
TRBV18	TRBJ1-3	.	.	CASSREAISGNTIYF	TGTGCCAGCTCACGCGAGGCGATCTCTGGAAACACCATATATTTT
TRBV2	TRBJ2-7	.	.	CASGDAARPPYEQYF	TGTGCCAGCGGTGACGCTGCGAGGCCCCCCTACGAGCAGTACTTC
TRBV28	TRBJ1-6	.	TRBD1	CASRGTVYNSPLHF	TGTGCCAGCAGAGGGACAGTCTATAATTCACCCCTCCACTTT
TRBV11-3	TRBJ2-5	.	TRBD1	CASSLGGAGGAPKTQYF	TGTGCCAGCAGCTTAGGCGGGGCAGGGGGCGCCCCGAAGACCCAGTACTTC
TRBV3-1/TRBV3-2	TRBJ1-1	.	.	CASSLSGANTEAFF	TGTGCCAGCAGCTTAAGCGGGGCGAACACTGAAGCTTTCTTT
TRBV12-5	TRBJ2-1	.	TRBD2	CASGLVASGLAGTRPDNEQFF	TGTGCTAGTGGTTTGGTCGCTTCGGGCCTAGCGGGCACCAGACCGGACAATGAGCAGTTCTTC
TRBV5-1	TRBJ2-7	.	.	CASSKPYLTYEQYF	TGCGCCAGCAGCAAGCCTTATCTTACCTACGAGCAGTACTTC
TRBV28	TRBJ1-2	.	TRBD1	CASSDRDRLYGYTF	TGTGCCAGCAGTGACCGGGACAGGCTCTATGGCTACACCTTC
TRBV4-1	TRBJ2-7	.	TRBD2	CASSQLAGGQLLSEQYF	TGCGCCAGCAGCCAACTAGCGGGGGGGCAGTTGCTTAGCGAGCAGTACTTC
TRBV7-2	TRBJ1-5	.	TRBD1	CASSLGGRDFQPQHF	TGTGCCAGCAGTCTAGGGGGCAGGGATTTTCAGCCCCAGCATTTT
TRBV9	TRBJ2-3	.	.	CASSSHGGTSTDTQYF	TGTGCCAGCAGCTCCCATGGGGGGACTAGCACAGATACGCAGTATTTT